This TCR beta chain is from a study of shared clonotypes between healthy human individuals. The wider study: Two women and a few men aged 18 to 49 served as donors.

A word on this clone: The sample holds other DNA sequences that translate to the same CDR3.

Trimming left V 1 base short and J 2 bases short, with 5 bases between. The CDR3 is made up of 13 amino acids. CDR1 and CDR2 (germline): SGHAT, FQNNGV. Genomic DNA of unsorted samples came from 85 million to 90 million PBMCs. Sequencing of unsorted PBMC DNA was carried out using ten immunoSEQ deep assay plates. The data were produced by immunoSEQ multiplex PCR, yet TCRdb's version contains in-frame clones alone and is incomplete. This sample yields some 480,000 clones, of which around three quarters are seen a single time; 9.5% to 15% belongs to the top ten. The receptor's source is a woman aged 35 to 49 in good health. Some clones in this sample may be carry-over from other donors' samples. This chain uses TRBV11-2 with TRBJ1-1; unclear D gene. The source material was PBMCs. The CDR3 DNA reads as TGTGCCAGCAGCTTAGGCCAAAACACTGAAGCTTTCTTT. Amino acids: CASSLGQNTEAFF. The variable domain in full, completed from reference TRBV11-2 and TRBJ1-1, reads EAGVAQSPRYKIIEKRQSVAFWCNPISGHATLYWYQQILGQGPKLLIQFQNNGVVDDSQLPKDRFSAERLKGVDSTLKIQPAKLEDSAVYLCASSLGQNTEAFFGQGTRLTVV.